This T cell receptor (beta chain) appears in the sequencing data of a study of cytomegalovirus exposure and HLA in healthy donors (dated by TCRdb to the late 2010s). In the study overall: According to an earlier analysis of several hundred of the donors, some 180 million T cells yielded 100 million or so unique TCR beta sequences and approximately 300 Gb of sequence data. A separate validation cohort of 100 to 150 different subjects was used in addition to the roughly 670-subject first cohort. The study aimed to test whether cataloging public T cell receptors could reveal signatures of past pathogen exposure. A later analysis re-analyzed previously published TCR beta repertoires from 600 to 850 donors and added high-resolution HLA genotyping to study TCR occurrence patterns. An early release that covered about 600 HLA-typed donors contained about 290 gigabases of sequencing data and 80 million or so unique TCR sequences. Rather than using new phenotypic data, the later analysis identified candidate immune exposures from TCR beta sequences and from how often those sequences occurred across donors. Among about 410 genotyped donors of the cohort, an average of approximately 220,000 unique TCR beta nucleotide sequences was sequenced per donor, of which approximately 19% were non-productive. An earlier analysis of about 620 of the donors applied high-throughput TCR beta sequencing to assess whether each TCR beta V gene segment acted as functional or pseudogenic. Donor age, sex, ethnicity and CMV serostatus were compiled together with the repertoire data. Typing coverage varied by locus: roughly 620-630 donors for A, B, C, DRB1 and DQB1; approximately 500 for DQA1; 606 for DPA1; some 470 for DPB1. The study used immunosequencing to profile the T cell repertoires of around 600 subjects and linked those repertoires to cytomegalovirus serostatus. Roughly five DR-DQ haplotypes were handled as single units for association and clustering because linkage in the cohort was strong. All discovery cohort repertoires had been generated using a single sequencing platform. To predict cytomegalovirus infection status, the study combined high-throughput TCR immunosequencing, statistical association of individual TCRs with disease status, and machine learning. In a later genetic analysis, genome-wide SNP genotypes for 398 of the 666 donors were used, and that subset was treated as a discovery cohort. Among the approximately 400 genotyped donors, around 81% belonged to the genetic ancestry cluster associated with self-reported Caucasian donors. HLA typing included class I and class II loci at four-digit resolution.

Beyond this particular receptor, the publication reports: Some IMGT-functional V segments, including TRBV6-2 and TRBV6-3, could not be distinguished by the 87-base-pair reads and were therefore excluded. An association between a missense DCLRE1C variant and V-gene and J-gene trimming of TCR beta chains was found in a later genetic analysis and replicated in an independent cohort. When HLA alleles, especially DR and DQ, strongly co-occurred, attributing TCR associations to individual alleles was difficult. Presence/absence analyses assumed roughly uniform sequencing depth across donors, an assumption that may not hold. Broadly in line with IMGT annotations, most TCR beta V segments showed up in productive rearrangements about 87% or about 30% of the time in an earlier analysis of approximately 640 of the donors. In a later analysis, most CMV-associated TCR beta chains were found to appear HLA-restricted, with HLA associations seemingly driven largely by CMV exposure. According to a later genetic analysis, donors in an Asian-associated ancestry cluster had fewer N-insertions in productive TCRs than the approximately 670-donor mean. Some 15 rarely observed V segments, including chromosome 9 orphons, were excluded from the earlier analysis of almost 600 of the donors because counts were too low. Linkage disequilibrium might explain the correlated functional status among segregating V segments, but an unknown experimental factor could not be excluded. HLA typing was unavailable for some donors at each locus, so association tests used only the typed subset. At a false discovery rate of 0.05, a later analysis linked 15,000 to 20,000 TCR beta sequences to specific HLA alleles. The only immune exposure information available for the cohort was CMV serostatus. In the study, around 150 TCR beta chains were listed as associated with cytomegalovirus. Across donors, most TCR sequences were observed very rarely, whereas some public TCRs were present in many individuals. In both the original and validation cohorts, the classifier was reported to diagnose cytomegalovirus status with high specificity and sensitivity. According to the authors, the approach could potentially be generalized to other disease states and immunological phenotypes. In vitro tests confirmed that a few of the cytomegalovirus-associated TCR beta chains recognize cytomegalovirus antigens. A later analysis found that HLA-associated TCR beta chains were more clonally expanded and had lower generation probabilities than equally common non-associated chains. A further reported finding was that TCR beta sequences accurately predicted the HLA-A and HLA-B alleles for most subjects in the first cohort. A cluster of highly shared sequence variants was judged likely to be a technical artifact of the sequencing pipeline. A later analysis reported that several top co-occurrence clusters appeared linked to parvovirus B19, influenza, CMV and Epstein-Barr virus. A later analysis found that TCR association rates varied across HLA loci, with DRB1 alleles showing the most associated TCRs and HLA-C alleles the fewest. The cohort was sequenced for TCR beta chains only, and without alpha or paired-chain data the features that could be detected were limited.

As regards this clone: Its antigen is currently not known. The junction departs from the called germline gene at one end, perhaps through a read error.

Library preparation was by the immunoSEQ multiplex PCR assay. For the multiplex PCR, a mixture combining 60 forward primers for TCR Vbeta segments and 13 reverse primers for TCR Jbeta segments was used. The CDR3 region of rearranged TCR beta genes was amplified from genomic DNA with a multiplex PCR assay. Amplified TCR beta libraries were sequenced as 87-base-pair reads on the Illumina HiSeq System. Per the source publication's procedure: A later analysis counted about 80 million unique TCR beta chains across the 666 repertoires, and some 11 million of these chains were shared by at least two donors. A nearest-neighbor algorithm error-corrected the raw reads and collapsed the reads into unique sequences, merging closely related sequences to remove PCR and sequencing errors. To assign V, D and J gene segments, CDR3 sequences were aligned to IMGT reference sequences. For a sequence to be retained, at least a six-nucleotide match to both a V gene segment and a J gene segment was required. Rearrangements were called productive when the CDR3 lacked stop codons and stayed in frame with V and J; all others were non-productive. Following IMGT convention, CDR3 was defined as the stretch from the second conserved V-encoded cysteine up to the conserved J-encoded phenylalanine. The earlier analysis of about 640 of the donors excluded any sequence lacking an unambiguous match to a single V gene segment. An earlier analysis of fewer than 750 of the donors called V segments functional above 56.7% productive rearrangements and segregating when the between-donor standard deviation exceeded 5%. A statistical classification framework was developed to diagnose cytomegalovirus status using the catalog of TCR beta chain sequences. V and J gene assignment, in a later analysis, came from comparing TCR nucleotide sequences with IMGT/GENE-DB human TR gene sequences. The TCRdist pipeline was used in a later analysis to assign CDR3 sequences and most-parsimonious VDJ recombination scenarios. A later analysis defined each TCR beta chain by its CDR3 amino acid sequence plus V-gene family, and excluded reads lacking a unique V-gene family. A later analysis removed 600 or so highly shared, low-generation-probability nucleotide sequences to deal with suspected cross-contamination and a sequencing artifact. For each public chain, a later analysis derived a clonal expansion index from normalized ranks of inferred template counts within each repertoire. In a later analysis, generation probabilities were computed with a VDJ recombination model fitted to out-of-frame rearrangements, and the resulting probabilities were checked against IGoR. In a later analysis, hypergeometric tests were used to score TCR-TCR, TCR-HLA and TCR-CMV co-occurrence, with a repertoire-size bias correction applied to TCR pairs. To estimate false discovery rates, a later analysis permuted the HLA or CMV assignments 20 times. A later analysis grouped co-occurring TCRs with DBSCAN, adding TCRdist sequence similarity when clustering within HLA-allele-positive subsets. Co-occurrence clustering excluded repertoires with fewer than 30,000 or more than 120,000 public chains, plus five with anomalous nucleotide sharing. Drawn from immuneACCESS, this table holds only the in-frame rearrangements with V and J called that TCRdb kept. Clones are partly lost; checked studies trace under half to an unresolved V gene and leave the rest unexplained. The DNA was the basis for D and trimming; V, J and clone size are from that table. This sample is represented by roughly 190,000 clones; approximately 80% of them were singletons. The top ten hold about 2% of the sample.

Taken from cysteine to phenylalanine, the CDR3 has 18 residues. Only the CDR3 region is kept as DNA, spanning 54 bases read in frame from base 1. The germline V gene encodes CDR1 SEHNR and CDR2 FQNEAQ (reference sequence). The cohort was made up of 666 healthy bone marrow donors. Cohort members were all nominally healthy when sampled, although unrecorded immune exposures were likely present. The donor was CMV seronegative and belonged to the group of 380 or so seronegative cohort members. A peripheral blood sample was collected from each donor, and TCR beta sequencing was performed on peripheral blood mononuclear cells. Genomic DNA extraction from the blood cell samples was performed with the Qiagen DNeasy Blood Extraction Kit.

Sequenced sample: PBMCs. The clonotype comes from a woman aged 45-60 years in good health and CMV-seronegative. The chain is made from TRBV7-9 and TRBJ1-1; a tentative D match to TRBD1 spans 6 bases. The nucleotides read TGTTCCAGCAGCTTAGGGGCCGCAGGGGCTCCAAGGAGCACTGAAGCTTTCTTT. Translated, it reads CSSSLGAAGAPRSTEAFF.